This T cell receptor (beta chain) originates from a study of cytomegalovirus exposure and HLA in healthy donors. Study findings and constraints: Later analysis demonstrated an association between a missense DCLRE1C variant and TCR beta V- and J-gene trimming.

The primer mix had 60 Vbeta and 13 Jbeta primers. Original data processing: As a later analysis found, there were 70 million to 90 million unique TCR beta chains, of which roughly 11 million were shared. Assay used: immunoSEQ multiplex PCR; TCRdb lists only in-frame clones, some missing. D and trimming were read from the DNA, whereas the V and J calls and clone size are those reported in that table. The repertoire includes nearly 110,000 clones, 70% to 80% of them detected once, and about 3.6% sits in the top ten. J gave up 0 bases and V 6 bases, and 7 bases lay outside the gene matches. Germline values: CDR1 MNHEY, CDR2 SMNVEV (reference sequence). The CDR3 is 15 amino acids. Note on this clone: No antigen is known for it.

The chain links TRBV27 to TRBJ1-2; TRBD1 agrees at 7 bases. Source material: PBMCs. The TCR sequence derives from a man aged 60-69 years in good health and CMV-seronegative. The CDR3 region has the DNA TGTGCCAGCAGGAGACAGGGACCCTCTAACTATGGCTACACCTTC. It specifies CASRRQGPSNYGYTF.